Given below is one TCR beta chain in context. This clone was recorded only once. Its antigen remains undetermined. Base-call qualities are not available, and no considerably larger clone is one nucleotide away. The immunoSEQ Assay, a bias-controlled multiplex PCR, was used to amplify TCRbeta CDR3 regions from genomic DNA. The paper's data handling went like this. The number of nucleated cells in each sample was estimated from the amplification of reference gene primers within the assay. To quantify the absolute abundance of each unique TCRbeta CDR3 rearrangement, sequence reads were collapsed and filtered. For each sample, productive Simpson clonality was calculated by taking the square root of Simpson's diversity index across productive rearrangements. The table was pulled from immuneACCESS by TCRdb, which kept in-frame rearrangements only. Such tables lose some clones; where checked, under half of the loss comes from unresolved V genes, and the rest has no known cause. Clone size and the V and J calls come from that table; the DNA yielded D and trimming. Counted in this sample were some 190,000 clones; 76% of them appeared once. Approximately 16% of the sample lies in the top ten.

The source of the sample is a study of blood T cell repertoires in COVID-19 (dated by TCRdb to between 2020 and 2021). Background for the entire study: Collaborator samples came from the United States, Italy and Spain and covered acute and convalescent phases of COVID-19. The prospective study material was composed of cDNA or gDNA derived from T cells, B-cell-depleted T cells, or PBMCs. Subjects who had been exposed to COVID-19, were actively infected with it, or had recovered from it provided the deeply sampled blood TCRbeta repertoires that made up the dataset. A freely available public database, intended as a resource for researchers studying the immune response to SARS-CoV-2, is where the repertoires were released. The samples were drawn from two sources: the first 160 participants of the ongoing ImmuneRACE study, and 950 to 1,500 subjects contributed by 6 global collaborators. The sample metadata nearly always contained a de-identified subject ID, COVID-19 status, age in years and sex. HLA class I and class II types, where available, came from metadata supplied by the sample provider rather than from assay-based typing. Results the study describes overall, beyond this receptor: Clinical and demographic metadata were provided uncurated, with the amount varying by source and participant.

CDR1 MNHEY and CDR2 SMNVEV were looked up in the germline V gene (reference sequence). From the cysteine through the phenylalanine, the CDR3 covers 16 amino acids. Only the CDR3 DNA stays, 48 bases, in frame from base 1. V is pared back by 5 bases and J by 4 bases, with 17 bases lying between the germline termini. Enrolling through a virtual design, the prospective study's participants ranged in age from roughly 18 to 95 years and lived across 24 United States geographic areas. In the prospective study, participants were assigned to cohorts based on the clinical history participants reported in a screening survey and a study questionnaire. In the prospective study, mobile phlebotomists collected whole blood, serum and a nasopharyngeal or oropharyngeal swab from each participant. Over a roughly 2-month period, participants in the prospective study had the option of providing additional blood draws and questionnaires. Before DNA extraction, prospective study blood samples were shipped either frozen or at room temperature.

This chain joins TRBV27 to TRBJ1-4; possibly the D gene is TRBD1, per 6 matching bases. This TCR was recovered from a woman between 45 and 65 years old with acute COVID-19. Sequenced: PBMCs or T cells enriched from blood (not recorded which). For the CDR3, the sequence is CASSILGTRVNEKLFF. The nucleotides read TGTGCCAGCAGTATACTCGGGACAAGGGTTAATGAAAAACTGTTTTTT.